Listed below are T cell receptor beta chains from one sample, sequenced in a study of PD-1 blockade in classical Hodgkin lymphoma. The protocol was immunoSEQ multiplex PCR, while the TCRdb copy is restricted to in-frame clones and leaves out a portion. Here the sample spans about 46,000 clones, over 70% being singletons. Source: peripheral blood mononuclear cells (PBMCs), taken at baseline. The receptors come from a human donor with classical Hodgkin lymphoma. CDR3s include the opening cysteine and the closing phenylalanine or tryptophan. D genes are given only for firm matches. Clone size is not always given. Where it is, it says once, few, many or a class for expanded clones.

clone size: -; D gene: -; J gene: TRBJ2-2; V gene: TRBV10-1; CDR3 protein: CASSESGGSNTGELFF; CDR3 DNA: TGCGCCAGCAGTGAGTCGGGGGGATCGAACACCGGGGAGCTGTTTTTT
clone size: -; D gene: TRBD1; J gene: TRBJ2-5; V gene: TRBV13; CDR3 protein: CASSLLGRGLETQYF; CDR3 DNA: TGTGCCAGCAGCTTATTGGGCAGGGGGCTTGAGACCCAGTACTTC
clone size: -; D gene: -; J gene: TRBJ2-5; V gene: TRBV11-3; CDR3 protein: CASSLDETQYF; CDR3 DNA: TGTGCCAGCAGCCTAGACGAGACCCAGTACTTC
clone size: -; D gene: TRBD1; J gene: TRBJ1-4; V gene: TRBV6-1; CDR3 protein: CASSGYRGGKLFF; CDR3 DNA: TGTGCCAGCAGTGGCTACAGGGGAGGAAAACTGTTTTTT
clone size: -; D gene: -; J gene: TRBJ1-2; V gene: TRBV20-1; CDR3 protein: CSAWGLYGYTF; CDR3 DNA: TGCAGTGCGTGGGGACTCTATGGCTACACCTTC
clone size: -; D gene: -; J gene: TRBJ1-1; V gene: TRBV14; CDR3 protein: CASSQGWPLNTEAFF; CDR3 DNA: TGTGCCAGCAGCCAAGGCTGGCCTCTGAACACTGAAGCTTTCTTT
clone size: -; D gene: TRBD1; J gene: TRBJ1-2; V gene: TRBV7-3; CDR3 protein: CASSLRGGDGYTF; CDR3 DNA: TGTGCCAGCAGCTTAAGAGGGGGCGATGGCTACACCTTC
clone size: -; D gene: -; J gene: TRBJ2-1; V gene: TRBV14; CDR3 protein: CASSLMSGTSKQFF; CDR3 DNA: TGTGCCAGCAGCCTAATGTCCGGGACCTCCAAGCAGTTCTTC
clone size: -; D gene: -; J gene: TRBJ1-5; V gene: TRBV9; CDR3 protein: CASSGQSNQPQHF; CDR3 DNA: TGTGCCAGCAGCGGTCAGAGCAATCAGCCCCAGCATTTT
clone size: few; D gene: TRBD1; J gene: TRBJ2-7; V gene: TRBV27; CDR3 protein: CASRNTWTGNEQYF; CDR3 DNA: TGTGCCAGCAGAAACACTTGGACAGGGAACGAGCAGTACTTC
clone size: once; D gene: TRBD1; J gene: TRBJ2-7; V gene: TRBV5-1; CDR3 protein: CASSLRGTGGGTKQYF; CDR3 DNA: TGCGCCAGCAGCTTGAGGGGGACAGGGGGCGGCACAAAGCAGTACTTC
clone size: few; D gene: -; J gene: TRBJ1-1; V gene: TRBV27; CDR3 protein: CASSGTSGAEAFF; CDR3 DNA: TGTGCCAGCAGTGGGACCTCGGGCGCTGAAGCTTTCTTT
clone size: -; D gene: TRBD1; J gene: TRBJ1-1; V gene: TRBV6-1; CDR3 protein: CASSVIGGDRVYTEAFF; CDR3 DNA: TGTGCCAGCAGTGTAATCGGGGGGGACAGGGTATACACTGAAGCTTTCTTT
clone size: -; D gene: TRBD1; J gene: TRBJ2-7; V gene: TRBV6-1; CDR3 protein: CASSPWTGGYEQYF; CDR3 DNA: TGTGCCAGCAGTCCCTGGACAGGGGGCTACGAGCAGTACTTC
clone size: few; D gene: TRBD1; J gene: TRBJ2-2; V gene: TRBV28; CDR3 protein: CASTRTGSGELFF; CDR3 DNA: TGTGCCAGCACCAGGACAGGGTCCGGGGAGCTGTTTTTT
clone size: -; D gene: -; J gene: TRBJ1-6; V gene: TRBV27; CDR3 protein: CASSLNNSPLHF; CDR3 DNA: TGTGCCAGCAGTTTAAACAATTCACCCCTCCACTTT
clone size: -; D gene: -; J gene: TRBJ1-1; V gene: TRBV4-1; CDR3 protein: CASSSWGRHLKRSTEAFF; CDR3 DNA: TGCGCCAGCAGCTCCTGGGGTCGACACCTGAAGCGAAGCACTGAAGCTTTCTTT
clone size: -; D gene: TRBD1; J gene: TRBJ1-1; V gene: TRBV7-9; CDR3 protein: CASSLGFDRGLTNTEAFF; CDR3 DNA: TGTGCCAGCAGCTTAGGCTTTGACAGGGGGCTTACGAACACTGAAGCTTTCTTT
clone size: many; D gene: -; J gene: TRBJ2-3; V gene: TRBV11-2; CDR3 protein: CASSPGGPQTADTQYF; CDR3 DNA: TGTGCCAGCAGCCCTGGGGGACCACAAACTGCAGATACGCAGTATTTT
clone size: -; D gene: -; J gene: TRBJ1-1; V gene: TRBV6-5; CDR3 protein: CASTTGQSNTEAFF; CDR3 DNA: TGTGCCAGCACAACAGGGCAATCGAACACTGAAGCTTTCTTT
clone size: once; D gene: TRBD1; J gene: TRBJ1-3; V gene: TRBV19; CDR3 protein: CASSILTGGSGNTIYF; CDR3 DNA: TGTGCCAGTAGTATACTGACAGGGGGCTCTGGAAACACCATATATTTT
clone size: -; D gene: TRBD1; J gene: TRBJ1-5; V gene: TRBV28; CDR3 protein: CASSLETGLEPQHF; CDR3 DNA: TGTGCCAGCAGTCTGGAGACAGGGCTGGAGCCCCAGCATTTT
clone size: -; D gene: -; J gene: TRBJ1-5; V gene: TRBV9; CDR3 protein: CASSVDPSQPQHF; CDR3 DNA: TGTGCCAGCAGCGTAGACCCTTCTCAGCCCCAGCATTTT
clone size: few; D gene: -; J gene: TRBJ2-7; V gene: TRBV2; CDR3 protein: CASSELLGRSEQYF; CDR3 DNA: TGTGCCAGCAGTGAATTGTTGGGGAGAAGTGAGCAGTACTTC
clone size: few; D gene: TRBD2; J gene: TRBJ2-1; V gene: TRBV10-3; CDR3 protein: CAISESVGSGIFNEQFF; CDR3 DNA: TGTGCCATCAGTGAGTCCGTCGGTAGCGGGATCTTCAATGAGCAGTTCTTC
clone size: -; D gene: TRBD1; J gene: TRBJ2-3; V gene: TRBV5-1; CDR3 protein: CASSSIRGQGRDTQYF; CDR3 DNA: TGCGCCAGCAGCTCCATACGAGGACAGGGGCGGGATACGCAGTATTTT
clone size: -; D gene: -; J gene: TRBJ2-5; V gene: TRBV7-9; CDR3 protein: CASSVNKETQYF; CDR3 DNA: TGTGCCAGCAGCGTTAACAAAGAGACCCAGTACTTC
clone size: -; D gene: -; J gene: TRBJ2-5; V gene: TRBV5-8; CDR3 protein: CASSRTSWSPAQYF; CDR3 DNA: TGTGCCAGCAGTAGAACGTCTTGGTCCCCGGCCCAGTACTTC
clone size: few; D gene: -; J gene: TRBJ2-2; V gene: TRBV6-1; CDR3 protein: CASIFAYGTGELFF; CDR3 DNA: TGTGCCAGCATATTTGCCTATGGAACCGGGGAGCTGTTTTTT
clone size: -; D gene: -; J gene: TRBJ2-3; V gene: TRBV18; CDR3 protein: CASSLGSADTQYF; CDR3 DNA: TGTGCCAGCTCACTGGGGAGCGCAGATACGCAGTATTTT
clone size: once; D gene: -; J gene: TRBJ1-1; V gene: TRBV28; CDR3 protein: CASSLVLETEAFF; CDR3 DNA: TGTGCCAGCAGTTTAGTCCTGGAGACTGAAGCTTTCTTT
clone size: -; D gene: -; J gene: TRBJ2-7; V gene: TRBV28; CDR3 protein: CASSSSPGIAPYEQYF; CDR3 DNA: TGTGCCAGCAGTTCATCACCGGGAATTGCACCCTACGAGCAGTACTTC
clone size: -; D gene: -; J gene: TRBJ1-6; V gene: TRBV5-1; CDR3 protein: CASSPTGISGSPLHF; CDR3 DNA: TGCGCCAGCAGCCCGACCGGGATAAGCGGTTCACCCCTCCACTTT
clone size: -; D gene: -; J gene: TRBJ2-5; V gene: TRBV7-6; CDR3 protein: CASSLVGETQYF; CDR3 DNA: TGTGCCAGCAGCTTAGTGGGGGAGACCCAGTACTTC
clone size: -; D gene: TRBD1; J gene: TRBJ1-4; V gene: TRBV7-9; CDR3 protein: CASSFGQGLVKLFF; CDR3 DNA: TGTGCCAGCAGCTTCGGACAGGGATTGGTGAAACTGTTTTTT
clone size: -; D gene: -; J gene: TRBJ1-2; V gene: TRBV11-2; CDR3 protein: CASSLGRHYGYTF; CDR3 DNA: TGTGCCAGCAGCTTAGGCCGGCACTATGGCTACACCTTC
clone size: -; D gene: -; J gene: TRBJ1-2; V gene: TRBV18; CDR3 protein: CASSPVAGLNYGYTF; CDR3 DNA: TGTGCCAGCTCACCGGTTGCAGGGTTGAACTATGGCTACACCTTC
clone size: -; D gene: -; J gene: TRBJ1-3; V gene: TRBV6-5; CDR3 protein: CASREGPGNTIYF; CDR3 DNA: TGTGCCAGCCGGGAGGGGCCGGGAAACACCATATATTTT
clone size: -; D gene: -; J gene: TRBJ1-4; V gene: TRBV11-2; CDR3 protein: CASSLGGREKLFF; CDR3 DNA: TGTGCCAGCAGCTTAGGGGGCAGGGAAAAACTGTTTTTT
clone size: -; D gene: -; J gene: TRBJ1-1; V gene: TRBV10-3; CDR3 protein: CAISEGWGYTEAFF; CDR3 DNA: TGTGCCATCAGTGAGGGGTGGGGGTACACTGAAGCTTTCTTT
clone size: few; D gene: -; J gene: TRBJ1-2; V gene: TRBV28; CDR3 protein: CASKVWGGGYTF; CDR3 DNA: TGTGCCAGCAAGGTCTGGGGGGGTGGCTACACCTTC
clone size: -; D gene: TRBD2; J gene: TRBJ2-3; V gene: TRBV7-8; CDR3 protein: CASSPAGGDTQYF; CDR3 DNA: TGTGCCAGCAGCCCGGCGGGGGGGGATACGCAGTATTTT
clone size: -; D gene: -; J gene: TRBJ2-5; V gene: TRBV9; CDR3 protein: CASSPNPGETQYF; CDR3 DNA: TGTGCCAGCAGCCCCAACCCCGGGGAGACCCAGTACTTC
clone size: once; D gene: TRBD1; J gene: TRBJ2-5; V gene: TRBV5-6; CDR3 protein: CASSPTGISLQETQYF; CDR3 DNA: TGTGCCAGCAGCCCGACAGGGATATCTCTCCAAGAGACCCAGTACTTC
clone size: -; D gene: TRBD2; J gene: TRBJ2-3; V gene: TRBV29-1; CDR3 protein: CSVRLSGGSTDTQYF; CDR3 DNA: TGCAGCGTTCGACTTAGCGGGGGGAGCACAGATACGCAGTATTTT
clone size: -; D gene: -; J gene: TRBJ2-3; V gene: TRBV9; CDR3 protein: CASSVSRGESTDTQYF; CDR3 DNA: TGTGCCAGCAGCGTGTCCAGGGGAGAAAGCACAGATACGCAGTATTTT
clone size: -; D gene: -; J gene: TRBJ2-2; V gene: TRBV7-2; CDR3 protein: CASSLSYTGELFF; CDR3 DNA: TGTGCCAGCAGCCTTTCTTACACCGGGGAGCTGTTTTTT
clone size: once; D gene: -; J gene: TRBJ1-2; V gene: TRBV5-6; CDR3 protein: CASRESKVHRYYGYTF; CDR3 DNA: TGTGCCAGCCGGGAAAGTAAGGTCCACCGCTACTATGGCTACACCTTC